The 13 T cell receptor beta chains reported below all come from one sample, sequenced in a study of PD-1 blockade in classical Hodgkin lymphoma. TCRdb's copy holds only in-frame clones and misses some; the assay was immunoSEQ multiplex PCR. Of tens of thousands of clones in the sample, more than 90% were seen once. Brentuximab vedotin exposure varied among the patients, all of whom had relapsed after autologous stem cell transplantation. The source was peripheral blood mononuclear cells (PBMCs), collected at baseline. All receptors derive from a human donor with classical Hodgkin lymphoma.

CDR3 protein: CASSQDPIRASGSYEQYF. The DNA of the CDR3 is TGTGCCAGCAGCCAAGATCCTATCAGGGCTAGCGGTTCCTACGAGCAGTACTTC. The V gene is TRBV14, the J gene TRBJ2-7; 7 bases line up with TRBD2. The CDR3 covers 18 residues. Germline V CDR1 and CDR2: SGHDN, FVKESK. The J segment lost 1 base and the V segment lost 0 bases, leaving 12 bases of the junction unmatched.

This sequence joins TRBV5-1 and TRBJ2-5; 7 bases line up with TRBD2. V gave up 3 bases and J gave up 5 bases; unmatched junction bases: 7. The CDR3 spans 14 residues. Germline CDR1 is SGHRS and CDR2 is YFSETQ. In nucleotides, the CDR3 is TGCGCCAGCAGCTCCGGTGGCGGGAGCGAGACCCAGTACTTC. Translating it yields CASSSGGGSETQYF. Combining the CDR3 with reference TRBV5-1 and TRBJ2-5 gives the whole variable domain KAGVTQTPRYLIKTRGQQVTLSCSPISGHRSVSWYQQTPGQGLQFLFEYFSETQRNKGNFPGRFSGRQFSNSRSEMNVSTLELGDSALYLCASSSGGGSETQYFGPGTRLLVL.

V and J are TRBV7-8 and TRBJ2-7; the match to TRBD2 covers 7 bases. This CDR3 has 14 amino acids. The germline V gene encodes CDR1 SGHVS and CDR2 FQNEAQ. V trimming: 8 bases; J trimming: 4 bases; junction bases outside the gene matches: 11. Written as DNA, the CDR3 is TGTGCCAGCCGCGCGGGAGCTTCTGGGTACGAGCAGTACTTC. It yields the protein CASRAGASGYEQYF.

V gene TRBV13 combines with J gene TRBJ2-1; TRBD2 matches 7 bases. From germline, CDR1 is PRHDT and CDR2 FYEKMQ (reference sequence). CDR3 size: 14 residues. V was pared by 4 bases and J by 5 bases, with 5 bases of the junction left unmatched. Here the CDR3 DNA reads TGTGCCAGCAGCTCACTAGCGCTTGACAATGAGCAGTTCTTC. This translates into CASSSLALDNEQFF.

The V gene is TRBV4-2, the J gene TRBJ2-7; D is undetermined. V shed 0 bases and J shed 2 bases, with 11 bases lying between them. The CDR3 covers 15 residues. Germline CDR1 and CDR2: LGHNA and YNFKEQ. The CDR3 sequence: CASSQDRFGAYEQYF. CDR3 sequence (DNA): TGTGCCAGCAGCCAAGATCGTTTCGGAGCCTACGAGCAGTACTTC.

The chain employs TRBV27 and TRBJ1-5, with a weak D call TRBD1 (6 bases). The CDR3 loop spans 14 amino acids. The V end was cut by 5 bases, the J end by 2 bases, with 10 bases between. Germline values: CDR1 MNHEY, CDR2 SMNVEV (reference sequence). CDR3 DNA: TGTGCCAGCAGTATAAACAGGGGCAATCAGCCCCAGCATTTT. Its protein is CASSINRGNQPQHF.

V gene TRBV27 combines with J gene TRBJ2-7, with TRBD1 matching over 8 bases. CDR1 is MNHEY and CDR2 is SMNVEV in the germline V gene (reference sequence). The CDR3 contains 13 residues. With V trimmed by 2 bases and J by 3 bases, 0 bases remained unmatched. In nucleotides, the CDR3 is TGTGCCAGCAGTTTAGGGACAGGCTACGAGCAGTACTTC. Translated: CASSLGTGYEQYF.

V is TRBV10-1 and J is TRBJ2-2, with D perhaps TRBD2 (5 bases). The germline CDR1 and CDR2 sequences are WNHNN and SYGVQD (reference sequence). The V end lost 4 bases, the J end lost 6 bases, and 15 bases lay between the germline ends. The CDR3 is 15 amino acids. The CDR3 protein is CASSGTGIGSGELFF. CDR3 nucleotides: TGCGCCAGCAGTGGGACGGGAATCGGGTCCGGGGAGCTGTTTTTT.

The gene calls are TRBV27 and TRBJ2-1, with TRBD1 identical over 8 bases. The germline V gene has CDR1 MNHEY and CDR2 SMNVEV (reference sequence). Trimming took 2 bases from V and 10 from J; bases not matched to a gene: 1. The CDR3 is 12 residues long. The CDR3 nucleotides are TGTGCCAGCAGTTTACGGGACAGGGAGCAGTTCTTC. The encoded protein is CASSLRDREQFF.

The CDR3 bases are TGTGCCAGCAGTTTATGGCCAGGGAATCAGCCCCAGCATTTT. This codes for CASSLWPGNQPQHF. This chain joins TRBV27 and TRBJ1-5; a weak D match, TRBD1 (5 bases). CDR1 MNHEY and CDR2 SMNVEV come from the germline V gene (reference sequence). The CDR3 length is 14 residues. Trimming left V 1 base short and J 4 bases short, with 8 bases between.

The rearrangement links TRBV2 to TRBJ1-2, with unresolved D. The V end lost 4 bases, the J end lost 6 bases, and 9 bases lay between the germline ends. The CDR3 extends over 12 amino acids. Germline V CDR1 and CDR2: SNHLY, FYNNEI. The DNA of the CDR3 is TGTGCCAGCAGTGGCAGCTCTAATGGCTACACCTTC. Protein: CASSGSSNGYTF. The complete variable domain, with remaining parts taken from reference TRBV2 and TRBJ1-2, reads EPEVTQTPSHQVTQMGQEVILRCVPISNHLYFYWYRQILGQKVEFLVSFYNNEISEKSEIFDDQFSVERPDGSNFTLKIRSTKLEDSAMYFCASSGSSNGYTFGSGTRLTVV.

V gene TRBV7-9 combines with J gene TRBJ2-5; 8 bases align to TRBD1. The CDR3 has 15 amino acids. The trim removed 4 bases at V and 5 bases at J, leaving 9 bases unmatched. Germline-derived CDR1 and CDR2 are SEHNR and FQNEAQ (reference sequence). The CDR3 DNA sequence: TGTGCCAGCAGCTCTCCCTGGGACAGGAGGGAGACCCAGTACTTC. Protein: CASSSPWDRRETQYF.

The J gene is TRBJ2-3, the V gene TRBV4-2; D not resolved. Deletions cut 3 bases from V and 4 bases from J, with 20 bases between. Germline CDR1 reads LGHNA; CDR2 reads YNFKEQ. The length of the CDR3 is 17 residues. CDR3 DNA: TGTGCCAGCAGCCATAATCTCCGGGTAGGTGGCGCAGATACGCAGTATTTT. Translation gives CASSHNLRVGGADTQYF.